Below are 25 T cell receptor beta chains sequenced from a single sample in a study of T-cell memory formation after mild COVID-19. Each CDR3 protein is one row after TCRdb ran MiXCR on the 5' RACE reads. The sample lists 250,000 to 300,000 distinct CDR3 sequences, 16% seen once, with 23% in the top ten. The sample consisted of PBMCs or a T cell subset sorted from them (not recorded which). The receptor source for this set is a young man who had mild COVID-19 (a few samples of this study predate the infection). Cell type and time point are not known.

This clonotype was detected only a few times. This chain joins TRBV7-2 and TRBJ2-1; 16 nucleotides align to TRBD2. The CDR3 sequence is 18 residues long. Unmatched junction bases numbered 6, after V lost 3 bases and J lost 4 bases. Per germline, CDR1 SGHTA and CDR2 FQGNSA. CDR3 amino acids: CASSFSGTSGGAYNEQFF. The CDR3 bases are TGTGCCAGCAGCTTCTCCGGGACTAGCGGGGGGGCTTACAATGAGCAGTTCTTC.

This clonotype was seen a few times. The gene calls are TRBV30 and TRBJ2-3; 8 bases match TRBD2. The germline CDR1 and CDR2 sequences are GTSNPN and SVGIG (reference sequence). CDR3 length: 16 amino acids. The J segment lost 6 bases and the V segment lost 2 bases, leaving 13 bases of the junction unmatched. For the CDR3, the DNA is TGTGCCTGGAGTCCCTCGCGGGGGGCCGCACGGGATACGCAGTATTTT. Translating it yields CAWSPSRGAARDTQYF.

This clonotype was recorded a few times. The rearrangement links TRBV9 to TRBJ1-6; D call uncertain. There are 13 residues in the CDR3. V was pared by 0 bases and J by 10 bases, with 8 bases between. The germline V gene encodes CDR1 SGDLS and CDR2 YYNGEE. The CDR3 nucleotides are TGTGCCAGCAGCGTAGTCGGGCCCTCACCCCTCCACTTT. This gives the protein CASSVVGPSPLHF.

This clonotype was recorded many times. V usage is TRBV20-1 and J usage is TRBJ2-7, with a weak D call TRBD1 (5 bases). The CDR3 spans 11 residues. Germline CDR1 is DFQATT and CDR2 is SNEGSKA (reference sequence). The V end lost 5 bases, the J end lost 6 bases, and 11 bases lay between the germline ends. The DNA of the CDR3 is TGCAGTGCTGGGGCCCCGCTCGAGCAGTACTTC. The encoded protein is CSAGAPLEQYF.

In its sample, this clonotype was seen a few times. This sequence joins TRBV5-1 and TRBJ2-3; 15 positions match TRBD2. Germline assignment: CDR1 SGHRS and CDR2 YFSETQ. This CDR3 has 16 amino acids. Losses at the gene ends were 5 bases for V and 3 bases for J; bases not matched to a gene: 4. The CDR3 DNA reads TGCGCCAGCAGATCCGGGACTAGCGGGGGGACAGATACGCAGTATTTT. Protein sequence: CASRSGTSGGTDTQYF.

This clonotype was seen a handful of times. The V and J genes are TRBV2 and TRBJ2-1; 11 bases are a match to TRBD1. Germline CDR1 reads SNHLY; CDR2 reads FYNNEI. CDR3 length equals 15 residues. V was pared by 5 bases and J by 8 bases, with 8 bases of the junction left unmatched. The CDR3 DNA is TGTGCCAGCAGTAGGGACAGGGGGTTTAAGGATGAGCAGTTCTTC. This encodes CASSRDRGFKDEQFF.

The chain joins TRBV6-2 or TRBV6-3 to TRBJ2-5; D remains unclear. Per the germline V gene, CDR1 is MNHEY and CDR2 is SVGEGT. V lost 5 bases and J lost 5, with 9 bases in between. The CDR3 spans 12 residues. The CDR3 region is CASSPASETQYF. DNA for the CDR3: TGTGCCAGCAGTCCGGCTTCCGAGACCCAGTACTTC.

The chain links TRBV6-6 to TRBJ2-5; D possibly uses TRBD1 or TRBD2 (5 bases each). Germline-derived CDR1 and CDR2 are MNHNY and SVGAGI (reference sequence). V shed 6 bases and J shed 5 bases, with 28 bases lying between them. The CDR3 is made up of 18 amino acids. CDR3 sequence: CASRLLSSEGSPSETQYF. CDR3 nucleotide sequence: TGTGCCAGCAGACTCCTCTCTTCCGAGGGGAGCCCCAGTGAGACCCAGTACTTC.

This clonotype was seen a single time. No conserved phenylalanine or tryptophan ends this CDR3, so it is likely a read error. V usage is TRBV6-5 and J usage is TRBJ1-1; D is perhaps TRBD1 (6 bases). V lost 6 bases and J lost 9, with 17 bases in between. CDR1 and CDR2 from the germline V gene are MNHEY and SVGAGI. The CDR3 runs 13 residues. CDR3 sequence reads: CASRNPGHRQAFL. The CDR3 DNA sequence: TGTGCCAGCAGGAACCCGGGACACCGACAAGCTTTCTTG.

V is TRBV4-1 and J is TRBJ2-5, with 10 bases identical to TRBD2. The CDR3 loop spans 16 amino acids. The germline V gene has CDR1 MGHRA and CDR2 YSYEKL. With V trimmed by 1 base and J by 4 bases, 6 bases remained unmatched. The CDR3 bases are TGCGCCAGCAGCCAAGTGGGGCTAGCGGGGGCAGAGACCCAGTACTTC. Translation: CASSQVGLAGAETQYF.

This clonotype was recorded many times. This sequence joins TRBV4-3 and TRBJ2-2, with D perhaps TRBD2 (6 bases). The CDR3 contains 16 residues. Germline-derived CDR1 and CDR2 are LGHNA and YSLEER. V lost 0 bases, J lost 6 bases, and 14 bases lay in between. The DNA for the CDR3 is TGCGCCAGCAGCCAAGATGGGGGGATCAGATCCGGGGAGCTGTTTTTT. Encoded protein: CASSQDGGIRSGELFF.

The chain employs TRBV5-1 and TRBJ2-1, with 7 bases that match TRBD1. Germline V gives CDR1 SGHRS, CDR2 YFSETQ. The ends lost 7 bases at V and 0 bases at J; junction bases unmatched: 7. This CDR3 has 15 amino acids. CDR3 sequence: CASGLTGDSYNEQFF. In nucleotides, the CDR3 is TGCGCCAGCGGATTAACAGGGGACTCCTACAATGAGCAGTTCTTC.

There are a few counts of this clonotype. The chain combines TRBV2 with TRBJ2-2; weak D call: TRBD2 (6 bases). Germline V CDR1 and CDR2: SNHLY, FYNNEI. The CDR3 runs 14 residues. V shed 6 bases and J shed 5 bases, with 13 bases lying between them. The chain's CDR3 is CASSPNGGTGELFF. The DNA for the CDR3 is TGTGCCAGCAGCCCTAATGGGGGGACCGGGGAGCTGTTTTTT.

This sequence joins TRBV6-6 and TRBJ1-4, with D unresolved. There are 14 residues in the CDR3. V lost 6 bases to trimming and J lost 0 bases, with 8 bases between them. From germline, CDR1 is MNHNY and CDR2 SVGAGI (reference sequence). As DNA, the CDR3 is TGTGCCAGCAGAGCTGACCCAACTAATGAAAAACTGTTTTTT. Translation gives CASRADPTNEKLFF.

The chain is built from TRBV10-3 and TRBJ1-6; 9 nucleotides agree with TRBD1. Germline V gives CDR1 ENHRY, CDR2 SYGVKD. This CDR3 region has 15 residues. V lost 7 bases to trimming and J lost 6 bases; unmatched junction nucleotides: 7. CDR3 sequence reads: CAITDRGQPNSPLHF. The DNA for the CDR3 is TGTGCCATCACGGACAGGGGACAACCTAATTCACCCCTCCACTTT.

This clonotype showed up many times. This chain uses TRBV5-1 with TRBJ1-2, with TRBD1 identical over 7 bases. Trimming cost V 4 bases and J 4 bases; bases outside gene matches: 7. CDR3 length: 14 residues. Germline V gives CDR1 SGHRS, CDR2 YFSETQ. The CDR3 loop reads CASSLETGTYGYTF. CDR3 nucleotide sequence: TGCGCCAGCAGCCTAGAGACAGGGACCTATGGCTACACCTTC. The variable domain in full, with the rest retrieved from reference TRBV5-1 and TRBJ1-2, is KAGVTQTPRYLIKTRGQQVTLSCSPISGHRSVSWYQQTPGQGLQFLFEYFSETQRNKGNFPGRFSGRQFSNSRSEMNVSTLELGDSALYLCASSLETGTYGYTFGSGTRLTVV.

This rearrangement joins TRBV6-5 to TRBJ2-1; D uncertain. Trimming took off 3 bases at V and 0 bases at J, with 9 bases between the two ends. The CDR3 contains 15 residues. Germline V CDR1 and CDR2: MNHEY, SVGAGI. The CDR3 reads CASSYKQSSYNEQFF. The CDR3 DNA sequence: TGTGCCAGCAGTTATAAACAGAGCTCCTACAATGAGCAGTTCTTC.

This clonotype has more than one count but fewer than ten. J is TRBJ2-1 and V is TRBV7-9; 7 positions match TRBD1. Losses at the gene ends were 5 bases for V and 4 bases for J; bases not matched to a gene: 2. Looked up from germline, CDR1 is SEHNR and CDR2 is FQNEAQ (reference sequence). The CDR3 is 13 residues long. CDR3 DNA: TGTGCCAGCAGCCCGACAGGGTACAATGAGCAGTTCTTC. Translation gives CASSPTGYNEQFF.

The chain joins TRBV20-1 to TRBJ2-2; D not certain. The germline V and J ends were trimmed by 1 base and 6 bases, with 12 bases remaining between them. The CDR3 consists of 14 residues. Germline V CDR1 and CDR2: DFQATT, SNEGSKA (reference sequence). CDR3 DNA: TGCAGTGCTAGAGCAGCGCGAGGTCCCGGGGAGCTGTTTTTT. This gives the protein CSARAARGPGELFF.

The sample holds a few counts of this clonotype. The V call is TRBV5-1, the J call TRBJ2-3; maybe TRBD2 (5 bases). The CDR3 totals 14 residues. Trimming stripped 4 bases from V and 0 bases from J, with 9 bases between. CDR1 is SGHRS and CDR2 is YFSETQ in the germline V gene. In DNA form, the CDR3 reads TGCGCCAGCAGCCCCGGGATTAGCACAGATACGCAGTATTTT. It specifies CASSPGISTDTQYF.

Only a few counts were recorded for this clonotype. This chain uses TRBV12-3 or TRBV12-4 with TRBJ1-2, with TRBD1 matching 10 bases. J gave up 3 bases and V 1 base, and 17 bases lay outside the gene matches. The CDR3 length is 20 residues. The chain's CDR3 is CASSLDFGTGANPRDYGYTF. CDR3 in DNA: TGTGCCAGCAGTTTAGACTTTGGGACAGGGGCAAACCCCCGGGACTATGGCTACACCTTC.

This rearrangement joins TRBV6-6 to TRBJ1-5, with unresolved D. V lost 0 bases, J lost 3 bases, and 9 bases lay in between. The germline CDR1 and CDR2 sequences are MNHNY and SVGAGI (reference sequence). The CDR3 contains 15 residues. The CDR3 sequence is CASSYSGGLNQPQHF. CDR3 sequence (DNA): TGTGCCAGCAGTTACTCGGGAGGACTCAATCAGCCCCAGCATTTT.

This clonotype has a single count. This sequence joins TRBV2 and TRBJ1-5; D uncertain. In germline, CDR1 is SNHLY, CDR2 FYNNEI. This CDR3 is built from 13 residues. CDR3 nucleotides: TGTGCGGGCGGGATGCAGGGCAATCAGCCCCAGCATTTT. Its protein product is CAGGMQGNQPQHF.

This sequence joins TRBV4-2 and TRBJ2-3, with D tentatively TRBD1 or TRBD2 (6 bases each). Deletions cut 3 bases from V and 3 bases from J, with 10 bases between. The CDR3 loop spans 14 amino acids. Germline V gene sequence: CDR1 LGHNA, CDR2 YNFKEQ. CDR3 nucleotides: TGTGCCAGCAGCCAGACAGGAGGGACAGATACGCAGTATTTT. It translates to CASSQTGGTDTQYF.

The chain carries TRBV3-1 and TRBJ1-1, with no clear D. The CDR3 consists of 13 residues. CDR1 is LGHDT and CDR2 is YNNKEL in the germline V gene (reference sequence). Trimming removed 0 bases at V and 6 bases at J, with 8 bases between. This CDR3 is CASSQDLAAEAFF. In DNA, the CDR3 is TGTGCCAGCAGCCAAGACCTGGCAGCTGAAGCTTTCTTT.